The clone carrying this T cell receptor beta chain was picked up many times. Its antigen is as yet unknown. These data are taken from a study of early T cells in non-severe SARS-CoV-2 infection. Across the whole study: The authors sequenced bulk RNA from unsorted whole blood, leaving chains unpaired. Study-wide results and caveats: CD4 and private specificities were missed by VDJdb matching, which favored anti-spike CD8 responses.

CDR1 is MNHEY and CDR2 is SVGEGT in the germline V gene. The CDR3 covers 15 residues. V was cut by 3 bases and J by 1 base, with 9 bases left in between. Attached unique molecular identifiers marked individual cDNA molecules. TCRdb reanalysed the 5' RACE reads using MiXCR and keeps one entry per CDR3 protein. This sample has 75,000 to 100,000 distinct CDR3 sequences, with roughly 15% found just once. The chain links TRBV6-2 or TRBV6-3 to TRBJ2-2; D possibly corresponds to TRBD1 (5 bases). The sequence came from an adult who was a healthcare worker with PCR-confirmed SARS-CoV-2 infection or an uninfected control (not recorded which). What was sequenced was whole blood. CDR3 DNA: TGTGCCAGCAGTTATCCCCAGGGGAACACCGGGGAGCTGTTTTTT. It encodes CASSYPQGNTGELFF.